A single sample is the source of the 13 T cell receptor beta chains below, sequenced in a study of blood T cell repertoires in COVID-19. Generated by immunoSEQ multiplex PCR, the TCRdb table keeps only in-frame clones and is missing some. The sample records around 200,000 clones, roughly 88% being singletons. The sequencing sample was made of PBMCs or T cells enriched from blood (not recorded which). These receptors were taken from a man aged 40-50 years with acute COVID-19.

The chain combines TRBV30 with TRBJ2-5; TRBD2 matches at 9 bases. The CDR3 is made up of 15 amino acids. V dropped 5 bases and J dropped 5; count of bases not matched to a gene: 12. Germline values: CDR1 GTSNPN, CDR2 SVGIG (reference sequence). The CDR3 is CAWASSGITLETQYF. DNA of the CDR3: TGTGCCTGGGCCTCTAGCGGGATTACGTTGGAGACCCAGTACTTC.

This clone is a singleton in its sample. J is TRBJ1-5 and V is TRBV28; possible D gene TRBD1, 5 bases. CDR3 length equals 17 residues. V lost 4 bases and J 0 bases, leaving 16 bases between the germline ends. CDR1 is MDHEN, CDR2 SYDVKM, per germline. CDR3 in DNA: TGTGCCAGCAGTTGGGGGGGGACCGGTTATAGCAATCAGCCCCAGCATTTT. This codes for CASSWGGTGYSNQPQHF.

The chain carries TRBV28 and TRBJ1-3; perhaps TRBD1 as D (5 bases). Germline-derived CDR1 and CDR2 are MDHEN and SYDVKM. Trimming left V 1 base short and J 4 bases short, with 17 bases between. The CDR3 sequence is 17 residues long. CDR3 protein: CASSLFQGSFSGNTIYF. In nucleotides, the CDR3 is TGTGCCAGCAGTTTATTTCAGGGTTCCTTTTCAGGAAACACCATATATTTT.

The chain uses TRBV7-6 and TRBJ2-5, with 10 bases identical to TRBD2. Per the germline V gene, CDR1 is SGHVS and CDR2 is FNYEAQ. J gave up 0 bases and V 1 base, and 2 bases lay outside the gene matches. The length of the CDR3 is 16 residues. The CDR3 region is CASSLELAGNQETQYF. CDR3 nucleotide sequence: TGTGCCAGCAGCTTAGAACTAGCGGGGAACCAAGAGACCCAGTACTTC.

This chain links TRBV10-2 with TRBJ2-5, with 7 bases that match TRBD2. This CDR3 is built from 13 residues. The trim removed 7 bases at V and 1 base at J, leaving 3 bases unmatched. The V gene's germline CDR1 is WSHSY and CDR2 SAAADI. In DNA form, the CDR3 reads TGCGCCAGCAAGACTAGCCGCCAAGAGACCCAGTACTTC. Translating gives CASKTSRQETQYF.

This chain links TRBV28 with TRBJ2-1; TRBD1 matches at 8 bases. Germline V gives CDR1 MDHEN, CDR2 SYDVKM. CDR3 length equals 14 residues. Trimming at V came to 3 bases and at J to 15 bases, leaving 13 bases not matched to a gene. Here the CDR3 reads CASSFSEQGDRLFF. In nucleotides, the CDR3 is TGTGCCAGCAGTTTCAGCGAACAGGGGGACAGGTTGTTCTTC.

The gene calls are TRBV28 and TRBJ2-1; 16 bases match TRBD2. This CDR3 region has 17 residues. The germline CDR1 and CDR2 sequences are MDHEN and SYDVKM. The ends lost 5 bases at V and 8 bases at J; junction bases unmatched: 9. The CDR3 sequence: CASSNTPGTSGRDEQFF. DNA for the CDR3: TGTGCCAGCAGTAATACGCCTGGGACTAGCGGGAGGGATGAGCAGTTCTTC. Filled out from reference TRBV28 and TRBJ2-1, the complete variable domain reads DVKVTQSSRYLVKRTGEKVFLECVQDMDHENMFWYRQDPGLGLRLIYFSYDVKMKEKGDIPEGYSVSREKKERFSLILESASTNQTSMYLCASSNTPGTSGRDEQFFGPGTRLTVL.

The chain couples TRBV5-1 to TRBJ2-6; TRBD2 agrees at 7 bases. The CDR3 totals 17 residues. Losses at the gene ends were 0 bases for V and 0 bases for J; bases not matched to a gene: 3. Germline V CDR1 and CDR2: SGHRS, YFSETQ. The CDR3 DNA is TGCGCCAGCAGCTTGGGGCCGGGAGGCTCTGGGGCCAACGTCCTGACTTTC. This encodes CASSLGPGGSGANVLTF.

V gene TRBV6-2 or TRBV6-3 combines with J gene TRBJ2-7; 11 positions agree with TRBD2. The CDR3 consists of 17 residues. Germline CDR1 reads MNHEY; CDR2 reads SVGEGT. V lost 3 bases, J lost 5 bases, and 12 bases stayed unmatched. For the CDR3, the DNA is TGTGCCAGCAGTTATTCTGTACTAGCGGGAGTCCGTGACGAGCAGTACTTC. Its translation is CASSYSVLAGVRDEQYF.

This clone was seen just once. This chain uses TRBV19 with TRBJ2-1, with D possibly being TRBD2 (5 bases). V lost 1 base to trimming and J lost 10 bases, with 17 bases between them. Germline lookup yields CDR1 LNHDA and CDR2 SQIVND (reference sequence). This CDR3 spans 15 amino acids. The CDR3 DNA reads TGTGCCAGTAGTATAGTTCGCGGGCTGGGAGTCGAGCAGTTCTTC. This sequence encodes CASSIVRGLGVEQFF.

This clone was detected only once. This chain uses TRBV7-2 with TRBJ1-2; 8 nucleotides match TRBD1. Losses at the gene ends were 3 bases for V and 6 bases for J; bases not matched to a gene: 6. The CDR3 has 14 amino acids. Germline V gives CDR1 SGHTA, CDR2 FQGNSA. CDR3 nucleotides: TGTGCCAGCAGCTTTGATCGGACAGGGAATGGCTACACCTTC. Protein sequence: CASSFDRTGNGYTF.

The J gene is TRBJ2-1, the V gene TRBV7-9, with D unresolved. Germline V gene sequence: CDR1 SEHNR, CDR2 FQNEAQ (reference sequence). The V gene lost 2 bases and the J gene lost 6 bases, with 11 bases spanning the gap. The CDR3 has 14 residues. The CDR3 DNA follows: TGTGCCAGCAGCTTAATGTTAGCCCCCAATGAGCAGTTCTTC. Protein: CASSLMLAPNEQFF.

CDR3 in DNA: TGTGCCACCAGTGATTGGGACCGACAGGGAGCTTTCTTT. This encodes CATSDWDRQGAFF. The chain carries TRBV24-1 and TRBJ1-1; TRBD1 matches at 7 bases. J lost 10 bases, V lost 2 bases, and 6 bases had no gene match. This CDR3 is built from 13 residues. The germline V gene has CDR1 KGHDR and CDR2 SFDVKD.